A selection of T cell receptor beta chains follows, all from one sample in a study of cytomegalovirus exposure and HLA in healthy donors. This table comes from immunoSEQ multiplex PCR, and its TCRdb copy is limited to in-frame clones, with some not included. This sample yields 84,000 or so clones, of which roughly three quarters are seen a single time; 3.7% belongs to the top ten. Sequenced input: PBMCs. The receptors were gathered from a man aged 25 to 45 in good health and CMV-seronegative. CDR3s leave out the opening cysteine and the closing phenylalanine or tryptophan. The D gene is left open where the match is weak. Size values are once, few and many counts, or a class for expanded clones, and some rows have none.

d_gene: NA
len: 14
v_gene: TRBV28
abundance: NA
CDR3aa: ASSLPGRRMRETQY

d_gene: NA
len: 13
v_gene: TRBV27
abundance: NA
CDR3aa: ASSSLGGVGNTIY

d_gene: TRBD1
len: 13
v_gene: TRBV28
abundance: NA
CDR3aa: ASSLWRTGSYEQY

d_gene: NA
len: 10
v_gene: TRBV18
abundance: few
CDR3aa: ASSPNDYGYT

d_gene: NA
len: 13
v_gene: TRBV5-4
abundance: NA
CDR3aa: ASSHYGAGVNEQY

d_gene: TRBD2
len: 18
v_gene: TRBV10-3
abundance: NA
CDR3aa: AISESAELLVGLAPNEQY

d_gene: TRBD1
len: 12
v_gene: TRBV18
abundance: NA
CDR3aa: ASSGTGGHNEQF

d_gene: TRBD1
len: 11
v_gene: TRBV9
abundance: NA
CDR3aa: ASSPQGYYGYT

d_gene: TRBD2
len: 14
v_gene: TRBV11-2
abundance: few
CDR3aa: ASSLGLAGGANEQF

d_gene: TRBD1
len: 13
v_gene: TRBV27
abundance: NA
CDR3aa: ASSPGTGGNQPQH

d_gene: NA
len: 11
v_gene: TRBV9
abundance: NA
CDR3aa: ASSVAPGYEQY

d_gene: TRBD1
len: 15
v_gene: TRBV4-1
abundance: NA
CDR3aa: ASSQGRQGMITDTQY

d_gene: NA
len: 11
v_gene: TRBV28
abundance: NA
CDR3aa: ASSETGNTEAF

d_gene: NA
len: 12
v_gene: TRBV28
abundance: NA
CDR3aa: ASSSSGLLYGYT

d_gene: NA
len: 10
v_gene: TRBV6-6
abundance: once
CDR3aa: ASWGEFTEQY

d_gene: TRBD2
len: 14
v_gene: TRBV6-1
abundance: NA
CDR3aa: ASSDRTSGRVDTQY

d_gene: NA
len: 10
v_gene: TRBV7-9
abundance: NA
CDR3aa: SAEAVNTEAF

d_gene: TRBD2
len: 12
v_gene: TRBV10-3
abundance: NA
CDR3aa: AISVGGSEDTQY

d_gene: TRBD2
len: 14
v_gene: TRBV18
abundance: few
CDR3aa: ASSPGGLAGRETQY

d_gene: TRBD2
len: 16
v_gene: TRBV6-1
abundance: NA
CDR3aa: ASSELLTSGSRANIQY

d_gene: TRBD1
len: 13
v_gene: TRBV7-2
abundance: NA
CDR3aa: ASSPSNRGRETQY

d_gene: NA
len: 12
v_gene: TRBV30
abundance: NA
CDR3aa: AWSVTGGQNIQY

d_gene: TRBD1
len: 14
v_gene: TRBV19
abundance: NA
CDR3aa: ASSIGPTGTAYGYT

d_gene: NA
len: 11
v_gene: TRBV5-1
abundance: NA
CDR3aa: ASSLGLDYEQY

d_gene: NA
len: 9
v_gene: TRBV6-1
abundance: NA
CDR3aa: ASSDRGEAF

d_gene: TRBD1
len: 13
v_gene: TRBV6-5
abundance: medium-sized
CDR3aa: ASSSLQGRYYGYT

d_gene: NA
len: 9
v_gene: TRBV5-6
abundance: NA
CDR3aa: ASSTGNADF

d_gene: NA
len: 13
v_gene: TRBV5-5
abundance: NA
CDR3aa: ASSLVRGSAYGYT

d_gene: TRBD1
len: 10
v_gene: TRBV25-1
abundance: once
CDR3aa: ASRGQGETQY

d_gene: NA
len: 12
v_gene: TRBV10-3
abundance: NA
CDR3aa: AISESRGYNEQF

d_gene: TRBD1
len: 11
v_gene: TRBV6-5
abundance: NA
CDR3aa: ASSYGTAFEQY

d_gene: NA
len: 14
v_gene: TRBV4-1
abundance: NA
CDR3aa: ASSHPRGASTDTQY

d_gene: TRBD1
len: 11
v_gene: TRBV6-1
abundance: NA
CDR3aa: ATTGQPNTEAF

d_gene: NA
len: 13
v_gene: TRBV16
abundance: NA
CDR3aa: ASSQQYEGTYEQY

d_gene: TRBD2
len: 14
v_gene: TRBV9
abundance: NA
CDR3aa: ASSVEGAGGNNEQF

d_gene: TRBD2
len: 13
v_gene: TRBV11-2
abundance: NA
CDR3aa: ASSPGTSAQETQY

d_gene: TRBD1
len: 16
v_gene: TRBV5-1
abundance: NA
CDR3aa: ASSPRDRGTHSGNTIY

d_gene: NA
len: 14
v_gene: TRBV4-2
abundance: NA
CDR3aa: ASSQGGTPPSYEQY

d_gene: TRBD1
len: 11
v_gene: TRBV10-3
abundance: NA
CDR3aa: AISGQGNTEAF

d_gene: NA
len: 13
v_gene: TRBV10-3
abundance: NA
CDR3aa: AISESQGRTDTQY

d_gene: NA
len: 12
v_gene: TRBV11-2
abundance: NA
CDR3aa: ASSLGNRVDGYT

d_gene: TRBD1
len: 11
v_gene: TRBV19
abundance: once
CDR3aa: ASTDRGNTEAF

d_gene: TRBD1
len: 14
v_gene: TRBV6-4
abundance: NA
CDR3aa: ASSESRDRAGDTQY

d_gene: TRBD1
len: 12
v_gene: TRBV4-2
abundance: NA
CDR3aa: ASSQDQTGGGYT

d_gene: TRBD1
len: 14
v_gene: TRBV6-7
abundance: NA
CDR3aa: ASSKPGQGTGNTIY

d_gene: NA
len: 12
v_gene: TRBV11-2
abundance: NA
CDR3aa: ASSPRQDNYGYT

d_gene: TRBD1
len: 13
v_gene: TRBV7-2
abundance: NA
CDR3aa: TSSSQGSVTDTQY

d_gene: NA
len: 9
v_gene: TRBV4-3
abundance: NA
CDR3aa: ASSQNDRTS

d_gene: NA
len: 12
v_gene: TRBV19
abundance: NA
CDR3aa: ASKDQSTAYGYT

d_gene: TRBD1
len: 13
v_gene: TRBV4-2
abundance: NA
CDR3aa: ASSPGQGYNSPLH